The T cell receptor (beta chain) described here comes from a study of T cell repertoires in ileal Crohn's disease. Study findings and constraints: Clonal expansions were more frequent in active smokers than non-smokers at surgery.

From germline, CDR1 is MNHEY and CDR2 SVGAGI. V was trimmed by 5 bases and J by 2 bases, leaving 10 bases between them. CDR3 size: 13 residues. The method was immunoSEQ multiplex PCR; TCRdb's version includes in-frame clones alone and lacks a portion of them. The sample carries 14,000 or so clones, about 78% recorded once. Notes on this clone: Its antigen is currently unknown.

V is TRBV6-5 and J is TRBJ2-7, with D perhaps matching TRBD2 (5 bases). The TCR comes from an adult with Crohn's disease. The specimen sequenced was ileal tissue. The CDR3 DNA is TGTGCCAGCAGTCCCGGACTCCCCTACGAGCAGTACTTC. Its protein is CASSPGLPYEQYF.